The text below deals with one TCR beta chain. As yet, its antigen is unknown. Each subset's genomic DNA was split evenly across several immunoSEQ plates. Produced via immunoSEQ multiplex PCR; TCRdb's table is partial and in-frame only. The profile shows some 2.3 million clones, roughly 93% of them singletons. The CDR3 sequence is 13 residues long. V was shortened by 2 bases and J by 6 bases, with 11 bases between the two germline ends. Germline values: CDR1 SGHRS, CDR2 YFSETQ. This sample was taken from a study of shared clonotypes between healthy human individuals. About the research overall: Each donor's CD4 naive and CD4 memory cells filled three plates apiece, CD8 naive two, and CD8 memory one.

Findings and limits, study-wide: Non-shared clonotypes displayed generation probabilities falling below those of clonotypes present in all four donors. Among donors, sharing of clonotypes was expected to be affected by sequencing depth.

The chain joins TRBV5-1 to TRBJ1-2; a weak D match, TRBD1 (5 bases). The specimen was naive CD4+ T cells from PBMCs. As to subset: CD45RA+ positively selected. This clonotype originated in a man aged 18 to 29 in good health. Some clones in this sample may be carry-over from other donors' samples. CDR3 loop: CASSFSGLNGYTF. In DNA, the CDR3 is TGCGCCAGCAGCTTCTCAGGGTTGAATGGCTACACCTTC.